Shown below are 11 T cell receptor beta chains from a single sample sequenced in a study of blood T cell repertoires in COVID-19. Generated by immunoSEQ multiplex PCR, the TCRdb table keeps only in-frame clones and is missing some. The sample lists 320,000 or so clones; 75% to 90% were seen once. The sequencing sample was made of PBMCs or T cells enriched from blood (not recorded which). These receptor sequences come from a man aged 30-40 years who had recovered from COVID-19.

The gene calls are TRBV5-4 and TRBJ1-5; TRBD1 matches at 8 bases. V was clipped by 5 bases and J by 1 base; unmatched bases: 2. CDR1 is SGHNT, CDR2 YYREEE, per germline (reference sequence). This CDR3 contains 14 residues. The CDR3 region is CASSRQGSNQPQHF. The CDR3 coding sequence is TGTGCCAGCAGTCGACAGGGGAGCAATCAGCCCCAGCATTTT.

This sequence joins TRBV6-4 and TRBJ2-1, with 7 bases identical to TRBD2. Germline CDR1 MRHNA, CDR2 SNTAGT. J lost 3 bases, V lost 5 bases, and 7 bases had no gene match. This CDR3 has 15 residues. CDR3 sequence (DNA): TGTGCCAGCAGTCAGACTAGCAGACACTACAATGAGCAGTTCTTC. Protein product: CASSQTSRHYNEQFF.

In its sample, this clone was seen once. This chain links TRBV19 with TRBJ1-3, with D possibly matching TRBD1 (5 bases). Germline assignment: CDR1 LNHDA and CDR2 SQIVND (reference sequence). Trimming shortened V by 3 bases and J by 1 base, and 19 bases separated the two germline ends. This CDR3 is built from 18 residues. The CDR3: CASSMGRQLRISGNTIYF. The CDR3 DNA sequence: TGTGCCAGTAGTATGGGTAGACAGCTACGGATTTCTGGAAACACCATATATTTT. Using reference TRBV19 and TRBJ1-3 for the parts outside the CDR3, the full variable domain is DGGITQSPKYLFRKEGQNVTLSCEQNLNHDAMYWYRQDPGQGLRLIYYSQIVNDFQKGDIAEGYSVSREKKESFPLTVTSAQKNPTAFYLCASSMGRQLRISGNTIYFGEGSWLTVV.

This clone was recorded once. In nucleotides, the CDR3 is TGTGCCAGCAGCCGGACAGAAACGAATGGCTACACCTTC. It translates to CASSRTETNGYTF. This sequence joins TRBV7-2 and TRBJ1-2; D possibly corresponds to TRBD1 (6 bases). The germline V gene has CDR1 SGHTA and CDR2 FQGNSA. V dropped 5 bases and J dropped 6 bases, with 13 bases sitting between them. This CDR3 has 13 residues.

The rearrangement joins TRBV28 to TRBJ1-4; unclear D gene. In germline, CDR1 is MDHEN, CDR2 SYDVKM. The CDR3 consists of 16 residues. V was clipped by 5 bases and J by 0 bases, with 13 bases between them. Here the CDR3 reads CASSPPVHTTNEKLFF. The CDR3 DNA follows: TGTGCCAGCAGTCCCCCTGTTCACACAACTAATGAAAAACTGTTTTTT.

In its sample, this clone was seen a few times. In DNA, the CDR3 is TGTGCCAGCAGTGACGGGACAGAGTACGAGCAGTACTTC. This translates into CASSDGTEYEQYF. The chain has TRBV6-1 and TRBJ2-7; 7 bases agree with TRBD1. Germline CDR1 and CDR2: MNHNS and SASEGT. J gave up 4 bases and V 3 bases, and 3 bases lay outside the gene matches. The CDR3 covers 13 residues.

The chain combines TRBV5-4 with TRBJ2-5; a possible D gene is TRBD2 (7 bases). Trimming left V 5 bases short and J 5 bases short, with 19 bases between. The CDR3 spans 15 residues. Per the germline V gene, CDR1 is SGHNT and CDR2 is YYREEE (reference sequence). CDR3 protein: CASSFRDTGRETQYF. The DNA for the CDR3 is TGTGCCAGCAGTTTCCGGGACACCGGGAGGGAGACCCAGTACTTC.

The gene calls are TRBV6-5 and TRBJ1-1, with D maybe TRBD1 (5 bases). Germline V gene data show CDR1 as MNHEY and CDR2 as SVGAGI. The V end lost 6 bases, the J end lost 0 bases, and 11 bases lay between the germline ends. This CDR3 is built from 14 residues. CDR3 in amino acids: CASRDGHLNTEAFF. Written as DNA, the CDR3 is TGTGCCAGCAGAGACGGACATTTGAACACTGAAGCTTTCTTT.

The chain recombines TRBV9 with TRBJ2-1; 9 bases line up with TRBD1. The CDR3 has 17 residues. V lost 0 bases to trimming and J lost 2 bases; unmatched junction nucleotides: 6. Germline V lookup: CDR1 SGDLS, CDR2 YYNGEE. CDR3 loop: CASSVARDRVTYNEQFF. DNA of the CDR3: TGTGCCAGCAGCGTAGCTAGGGACAGGGTGACCTACAATGAGCAGTTCTTC.

This chain links TRBV5-1 with TRBJ1-5; 8 bases match TRBD1. The CDR3 sequence is 15 residues long. Germline V lookup: CDR1 SGHRS, CDR2 YFSETQ. The V segment lost 4 bases and the J segment 2 bases; nucleotides outside the gene matches: 5. CDR3 DNA sequence: TGCGCCAGCAGCCCAGGGGGCGAGGGCAATCAGCCCCAGCATTTT. Translating gives CASSPGGEGNQPQHF.

This rearrangement joins TRBV6-5 to TRBJ1-1; 7 bases map to TRBD1. Germline V gives CDR1 MNHEY, CDR2 SVGAGI. The CDR3 spans 14 residues. The junction had 11 bases not matched to a gene; V was cut back by 7 bases and J by 6 bases. CDR3 residues: CASTPPGGFSEAFF. CDR3 sequence (DNA): TGTGCCAGCACCCCACCAGGGGGGTTCTCTGAAGCTTTCTTT.